What follows describes a single T cell receptor (beta chain). The antigen is not known. The data derive from a study of T cell responses to AZD1222 COVID-19 vaccine. TCRdb keeps only in-frame clones here, not all; method: immunoSEQ multiplex PCR. The data hold 95,000 to 100,000 clones, with roughly 83% observed a single time. Deletions cut 2 bases from V and 8 bases from J, with 9 bases between. The CDR3 is 13 residues long. Germline V gene sequence: CDR1 MDHEN, CDR2 SYDVKM. Whole-study findings and limits: Most donors were white British and more were female, and clonal diversity was possibly underestimated. Increases in Spike-specific TCR breadth and depth were seen after two AZD1222 doses.

The specimen was peripheral blood, collected 28 days after the second AZD1222 dose. This TCR was sampled from an adult who received the AZD1222 COVID-19 vaccine. The chain combines TRBV28 with TRBJ1-4, with D perhaps TRBD1 (6 bases). The DNA of the CDR3 is TGTGCCAGCAGTTTAACAGGGCGCGAAAAACTGTTTTTT. It codes for CASSLTGREKLFF.